This passage covers 22 T cell receptor beta chains from one sample sequenced in a study of control samples from healthy donors and cancer patients. Repertoires were generated with immunoSEQ multiplex PCR, while TCRdb's copy carries only in-frame clones and drops some. The table records about 98,000 clones, around 80% of them present only once. The sequencing input was blood. The receptors stem from a woman aged 25-40 years in good health.

CDR3 region: CASPKLQGANTEAFF. In DNA, the CDR3 is TGTGCCAGCCCGAAACTACAGGGGGCAAACACTGAAGCTTTCTTT. The chain carries TRBV2 and TRBJ1-1, with TRBD1 matching over 9 bases. Germline V lookup: CDR1 SNHLY, CDR2 FYNNEI. The V segment lost 8 bases and the J segment 2 bases; nucleotides outside the gene matches: 9. The CDR3 extends over 15 amino acids.

This clone was counted a few times. V is TRBV6-2 or TRBV6-3 and J is TRBJ2-2; D gene uncertain. The CDR3 length is 13 residues. V dropped 6 bases and J dropped 5 bases, with 10 bases sitting between them. Germline V gene sequence: CDR1 MNHEY, CDR2 SVGEGT. The CDR3 DNA reads TGTGCCAGCAGCCGAGACGGGACCGGGGAGCTGTTTTTT. It encodes CASSRDGTGELFF.

V gene TRBV7-2 combines with J gene TRBJ2-7, with TRBD1 identical over 7 bases. Germline assignment: CDR1 SGHTA and CDR2 FQGNSA. There are 13 residues in the CDR3. V shed 11 bases, J shed 1 base, and the junction held 8 bases outside the gene matches. CDR3: CALEADRSYEQYF. In DNA form, the CDR3 reads TGTGCCTTAGAGGCGGACAGGTCCTACGAGCAGTACTTC.

The V gene is TRBV20-1, the J gene TRBJ1-2; D call uncertain. CDR1 and CDR2 from the germline V gene are DFQATT and SNEGSKA (reference sequence). Deletions cut 3 bases from V and 4 bases from J, with 12 bases between. The CDR3 spans 13 residues. The CDR3 reads CSASSGRAYGYTF. The CDR3 DNA follows: TGCAGTGCTAGTTCCGGGAGAGCCTATGGCTACACCTTC.

CDR3 nucleotides: TGTGCCAGCTCACGGAGGACAGAGTTCCAAGAGACCCAGTACTTC. Protein product: CASSRRTEFQETQYF. The chain carries TRBV18 and TRBJ2-5, with a tentative D call TRBD1 (6 bases). The CDR3 runs 15 residues. Trimming pared 4 bases from V and 1 base from J, leaving 13 bases between. Germline V lookup: CDR1 KGHSH, CDR2 LQKENI.

The J gene is TRBJ2-7, the V gene TRBV11-2; TRBD1 might be the D (6 bases). The CDR3 sequence is 14 residues long. Germline CDR1 and CDR2: SGHAT and FQNNGV. V lost 5 bases to trimming and J lost 3 bases, with 14 bases between them. Here the CDR3 reads CASSRTDAGYEQYF. CDR3 coding DNA: TGTGCCAGCAGCCGGACAGACGCCGGCTACGAGCAGTACTTC.

This clone was observed a handful of times. This sequence joins TRBV5-6 and TRBJ2-7; D might be TRBD2 (6 bases). The CDR3 consists of 14 residues. In germline, CDR1 is SGHDT, CDR2 YYEEEE. V was trimmed by 0 bases and J by 5 bases, leaving 12 bases between them. DNA for the CDR3: TGTGCCAGCAGCTTGGGAGCGGGTATTGACGAGCAGTACTTC. This translates into CASSLGAGIDEQYF.

J is TRBJ1-2 and V is TRBV29-1; D gene ambiguous. Germline V gene data show CDR1 as SQVTM and CDR2 as ANQGSEA. Trimming pared 6 bases from V and 6 bases from J, leaving 17 bases between. The CDR3 runs 13 residues. The CDR3 region has the DNA TGCAGCGTGAACCTAGGACTCGGGCATGGCTACACCTTC. Translated: CSVNLGLGHGYTF.

The chain carries TRBV7-2 and TRBJ1-2, with TRBD1 matching 7 bases. The germline V gene has CDR1 SGHTA and CDR2 FQGNSA. J gave up 3 bases and V 6 bases, and 4 bases lay outside the gene matches. The CDR3 spans 13 residues. CDR3 coding DNA: TGTGCCAGCAGTCTCGGACAGGACTATGGCTACACCTTC. Translating it yields CASSLGQDYGYTF. Together with reference TRBV7-2 and TRBJ1-2, the CDR3 gives the full variable domain: GAGVSQSPSNKVTEKGKDVELRCDPISGHTALYWYRQSLGQGLEFLIYFQGNSAPDKSGLPSDRFSAERTGGSVSTLTIQRTQQEDSAVYLCASSLGQDYGYTFGSGTRLTVV.

This rearrangement joins TRBV2 to TRBJ1-2; unclear D gene. The V and J ends lost 1 base and 4 bases respectively, with 13 bases between them. The CDR3 extends over 15 amino acids. Germline CDR1 reads SNHLY; CDR2 reads FYNNEI. CDR3 DNA sequence: TGTGCCAGCAGTGAAGGCAGACCAATAGGCTATGGCTACACCTTC. Translating it yields CASSEGRPIGYGYTF.

The J gene is TRBJ1-2, the V gene TRBV5-4; TRBD1 matches 10 bases. The germline V gene encodes CDR1 SGHNT and CDR2 YYREEE (reference sequence). The CDR3 covers 14 residues. After removal of 0 bases from V and 5 bases from J, the junction contained 1 base not matched to a gene. The CDR3 loop is CASSLVGQGYGYTF. CDR3 nucleotide sequence: TGTGCCAGCAGCTTGGTGGGACAGGGGTATGGCTACACCTTC.

This chain joins TRBV6-5 and TRBJ2-3; D may be TRBD1 (5 bases). The germline V gene encodes CDR1 MNHEY and CDR2 SVGAGI. The germline V and J ends were trimmed by 6 bases and 5 bases, with 9 bases remaining between them. CDR3 length: 12 amino acids. CDR3 residues: CASRDTVDTQYF. The CDR3 DNA is TGTGCCAGCAGGGACACAGTAGATACGCAGTATTTT.

Only a few counts were recorded for this clone. This rearrangement joins TRBV7-3 to TRBJ2-1; no clear D gene. The V gene lost 0 bases and the J gene lost 6 bases, with 0 bases spanning the gap. Germline V CDR1 and CDR2: SGHTA, FQGTGA. The CDR3 has 11 residues. CDR3 loop: CASSLTNEQFF. DNA of the CDR3: TGTGCCAGCAGCTTAACCAATGAGCAGTTCTTC.

V gene TRBV7-9 combines with J gene TRBJ1-2; D gene unclear. The CDR3 length is 13 residues. Looked up from germline, CDR1 is SEHNR and CDR2 is FQNEAQ (reference sequence). V was cut by 3 bases and J by 4 bases, with 9 bases left in between. The CDR3: CASSLGGPYGYTF. The CDR3 bases are TGTGCCAGCAGCTTGGGCGGTCCCTATGGCTACACCTTC.

This chain uses TRBV5-6 with TRBJ2-7; D ambiguous. This CDR3 comprises 13 residues. CDR1 and CDR2 (germline): SGHDT, YYEEEE. V gave up 0 bases and J gave up 3 bases, with 7 bases separating them. The CDR3 nucleotides read TGTGCCAGCAGCTTGGGACCGAACTACGAGCAGTACTTC. Its protein product is CASSLGPNYEQYF.

J is TRBJ2-1 and V is TRBV5-1; 9 bases are a match to TRBD1. This CDR3 is 14 amino acids long. Unmatched junction bases numbered 6, after V lost 4 bases and J lost 7 bases. CDR1 and CDR2 (germline): SGHRS, YFSETQ. As DNA, the CDR3 is TGCGCCAGCAGCCTTATGACAGGGGGAAATGAGCAGTTCTTC. Protein sequence: CASSLMTGGNEQFF.

This clone appeared a single time. The V call is TRBV5-6, the J call TRBJ1-2; a weak D match, TRBD1 (5 bases). Germline CDR1 and CDR2: SGHDT and YYEEEE. The length of the CDR3 is 15 residues. V lost 0 bases and J lost 8, with 17 bases in between. The CDR3 DNA sequence: TGTGCCAGCAGCTTGGTTTTCAGGGTTGAGTCAGGCTACACCTTC. Its protein product is CASSLVFRVESGYTF.

The chain employs TRBV2 and TRBJ1-4; D possibly corresponds to TRBD1 (6 bases). The CDR3 totals 12 residues. Germline V CDR1 and CDR2: SNHLY, FYNNEI. Trimming pared 5 bases from V and 7 bases from J, leaving 8 bases between. The chain's CDR3 is CASSLGGEKLFF. The CDR3 DNA sequence: TGTGCCAGCAGTTTAGGGGGTGAAAAACTGTTTTTT.

The chain couples TRBV6-4 to TRBJ2-7; 8 bases are shared with TRBD1. The CDR3 spans 12 residues. Per germline, CDR1 MRHNA and CDR2 SNTAGT. The J segment lost 5 bases and the V segment lost 6 bases, leaving 3 bases of the junction unmatched. The CDR3 region is CASRKTGDEQYF. In DNA form, the CDR3 reads TGTGCCAGCAGGAAGACAGGGGACGAGCAGTACTTC.

A few counts support this clone. The V gene is TRBV14, the J gene TRBJ1-2; D might be TRBD1 (6 bases). The CDR3 is 14 amino acids. Germline lookup yields CDR1 SGHDN and CDR2 FVKESK. Trimming took 0 bases from V and 6 from J, leaving 11 bases between them. The CDR3 DNA reads TGTGCCAGCAGCCAAGATCCCCAGGGGAATGGCTACACCTTC. It codes for CASSQDPQGNGYTF. Supplemented by reference TRBV14 and TRBJ1-2, the full variable domain reads EAGVTQFPSHSVIEKGQTVTLRCDPISGHDNLYWYRRVMGKEIKFLLHFVKESKQDESGMPNNRFLAERTGGTYSTLKVQPAELEDSGVYFCASSQDPQGNGYTFGSGTRLTVV.

The gene calls are TRBV27 and TRBJ1-4; D uncertain. V was trimmed by 3 bases and J by 4 bases, leaving 9 bases between them. Looked up from germline, CDR1 is MNHEY and CDR2 is SMNVEV (reference sequence). The length of the CDR3 is 14 residues. The CDR3 nucleotides read TGTGCCAGCAGTTTGGGATTGAATAATGAAAAACTGTTTTTT. It specifies CASSLGLNNEKLFF. Full variable domain (rest looked up from reference TRBV27 and TRBJ1-4): EAQVTQNPRYLITVTGKKLTVTCSQNMNHEYMSWYRQDPGLGLRQIYYSMNVEVTDKGDVPEGYKVSRKEKRNFPLILESPSPNQTSLYFCASSLGLNNEKLFFGSGTQLSVL.

The table lists this clone with a few counts. The chain links TRBV3-1 (or the pseudogene TRBV3-2) to TRBJ2-7, with D perhaps matching TRBD1 (6 bases). This CDR3 comprises 14 residues. Trimming removed 7 bases at V and 6 bases at J, with 19 bases between. In germline, CDR1 is LGHDT, CDR2 YNNKEL (reference sequence). In DNA, the CDR3 is TGTGCCAGCACCATGGGGGACAAGACCGGCGAGCAGTACTTC. Translating gives CASTMGDKTGEQYF.